Listed below are T cell receptor beta chains from one sample, sequenced in a study of T cell changes during pregnancy in multiple sclerosis. The table came from immunoSEQ multiplex PCR; TCRdb's copy has only in-frame clones and leaves some out. The profile shows some 27,000 clones, around 93% of them singletons. Specimen: CD4+ T cells from peripheral blood mononuclear cells, collected after pregnancy. The receptors here all came from a female donor with multiple sclerosis, enrolled in a pregnancy study. Both conserved end residues are part of each CDR3. A D gene is named only where the DNA matches it firmly. Size values are once, few and many counts, or a class for expanded clones, and some rows have none.

J gene | V gene | clone size | D gene | CDR3 protein | CDR3 DNA
TRBJ1-2 | TRBV6-5 | once | - | CASSYSVLEGGYTF | TGTGCCAGCAGTTACTCTGTTCTGGAGGGGGGCTACACCTTC
TRBJ1-5 | TRBV27 | - | - | CASSSQGRQPQHF | TGTGCCAGCAGTTCCCAGGGGCGTCAGCCCCAGCATTTT
TRBJ2-4 | TRBV9 | - | - | CASSSGSVVAKNIQYF | TGTGCCAGCAGCTCGGGGAGCGTCGTGGCCAAAAACATTCAGTACTTC
TRBJ2-1 | TRBV7-9 | - | TRBD1 | CASSSQGAAWGFNEQFF | TGTGCCAGCAGCTCACAGGGGGCAGCCTGGGGCTTCAATGAGCAGTTCTTC
TRBJ2-7 | TRBV7-2 | once | - | CASSLAGGYEQYF | TGTGCCAGCAGCTTAGCAGGCGGTTACGAGCAGTACTTC
TRBJ2-7 | TRBV27 | once | TRBD1 | CASSPPLDRGLYEQYF | TGTGCCAGCAGTCCCCCCCTCGACAGGGGGCTCTACGAGCAGTACTTC
TRBJ1-2 | TRBV25-1 | - | - | CASSDWAFYGYTF | TGTGCCAGCAGTGATTGGGCATTCTATGGCTACACCTTC
TRBJ2-2 | TRBV5-1 | - | TRBD2 | CASSQGTTSGRALQTGELFF | TGCGCCAGCAGCCAAGGGACCACTAGCGGTCGAGCCCTTCAAACCGGGGAGCTGTTTTTT
TRBJ2-3 | TRBV10-3 | once | - | CAIKGAFSTDTQYF | TGTGCCATCAAAGGGGCCTTTAGCACAGATACGCAGTATTTT
TRBJ1-2 | TRBV5-1 | - | - | CASSPSFQAYGYTF | TGCGCCAGCAGCCCGTCCTTCCAAGCGTATGGCTACACCTTC
TRBJ2-2 | TRBV6-5 | - | - | CASRTLAPGELFF | TGTGCCAGCAGGACGCTAGCGCCCGGGGAGCTGTTTTTT
TRBJ2-7 | TRBV7-2 | - | TRBD1 | CASSKKTLGTGFTYEQYF | TGTGCCAGCAGCAAAAAGACTCTCGGGACAGGGTTTACCTACGAGCAGTACTTC
TRBJ2-3 | TRBV7-2 | - | - | CASKVEALGTDTQYF | TGTGCCAGCAAAGTAGAAGCATTGGGCACAGATACGCAGTATTTT
TRBJ2-7 | TRBV7-2 | once | - | CASSLRGGAVAYEQYF | TGTGCCAGCAGCCTTAGAGGCGGGGCAGTGGCCTACGAGCAGTACTTC
TRBJ2-2 | TRBV6-5 | - | - | CASSSLQGNTGELFF | TGTGCCAGCAGTTCATTACAGGGAAACACCGGGGAGCTGTTTTTT
TRBJ2-3 | TRBV6-4 | few | TRBD2 | CASSDWTSRSSTDTQYF | TGTGCCAGCAGTGACTGGACTAGCCGATCTAGCACAGATACGCAGTATTTT